Shown below are 2 T cell receptor beta chains from a single sample sequenced in a study of cytomegalovirus exposure and HLA in healthy donors (dated by TCRdb to the late 2010s). To prepare the library, the immunoSEQ multiplex PCR assay was applied. A mixture of 60 forward primers for TCR Vbeta segments and 13 reverse primers for TCR Jbeta segments was used in the multiplex PCR. In its TCRdb copy, this immuneACCESS table keeps in-frame sequences only and misses some clones. Where compared with another copy, unresolved V genes explain less than half of these, and the others have no known cause. The sample data list around 90,000 clones, and approximately 80% of these were observed just once. Approximately 3.6% of the sample rests with the top ten. Material for sequencing was PBMCs. All receptors derive from a man aged 50-60 years in good health and CMV-seronegative.

The V call is TRBV19, the J call TRBJ1-5, with TRBD1 identical over 7 bases. This CDR3 is built from 14 residues. Germline CDR1 and CDR2: LNHDA and SQIVND (reference sequence). Losses at the gene ends were 8 bases for V and 3 bases for J; bases not matched to a gene: 7. The CDR3 coding sequence is TGTGCCAGTCGAGGACAGGACTTCAATCAGCCCCAGCATTTT. It codes for CASRGQDFNQPQHF. The full variable domain, in which reference TRBV19 and TRBJ1-5 provide the parts outside the CDR3, is DGGITQSPKYLFRKEGQNVTLSCEQNLNHDAMYWYRQDPGQGLRLIYYSQIVNDFQKGDIAEGYSVSREKKESFPLTVTSAQKNPTAFYLCASRGQDFNQPQHFGDGTRLSIL.

V gene TRBV6-5 combines with J gene TRBJ2-2; D gene uncertain. Germline CDR1 MNHEY, CDR2 SVGAGI. V was shortened by 1 base and J by 4 bases, with 7 bases between the two germline ends. CDR3 length: 14 amino acids. CDR3 nucleotide sequence: TGTGCCAGCAGTTACTGGGCGCTCACCGGGGAGCTGTTTTTT. Translating gives CASSYWALTGELFF.